Below are 18 T cell receptor beta chains sequenced from a single sample in a study of beta chain features in type 1 diabetes. Expressed TCRB transcripts were sequenced because the entire RNA isolate underwent reverse transcription. The repertoire was sequenced with immunoSEQ multiplex PCR; TCRdb's copy has only in-frame clones and lacks some. The sample carries a few hundred thousand clones, roughly 16% recorded once. Sequencing was performed on naive CD4+ T cells from blood. The source of these receptors is a woman younger than 30 in good health.

The J gene is TRBJ2-5, the V gene TRBV29-1, with 8 bases matching TRBD1. Trimming cost V 4 bases and J 9 bases; bases outside gene matches: 10. Germline V CDR1 and CDR2: SQVTM, ANQGSEA. CDR3 length equals 13 residues. The CDR3 here is CSVGPSQGAAQYF. In DNA, the CDR3 is TGCAGCGTTGGCCCTTCCCAGGGGGCGGCCCAGTACTTC.

Only a few counts were recorded for this clone. CDR3 DNA sequence: TGTGCCAGCAGCTTAGAACGCGGGGAGCAGTACTTC. It encodes CASSLERGEQYF. V usage is TRBV7-9 and J usage is TRBJ2-7, with a weak D call TRBD2 (5 bases). The V end lost 1 base, the J end lost 7 bases, and 8 bases lay between the germline ends. The CDR3 is made up of 12 amino acids. Germline CDR1 is SEHNR and CDR2 is FQNEAQ (reference sequence). The whole variable domain, remainder taken from reference TRBV7-9 and TRBJ2-7, is DTGVSQNPRHKITKRGQNVTFRCDPISEHNRLYWYRQTLGQGPEFLTYFQNEAQLEKSRLLSDRFSAERPKGSFSTLEIQRTEQGDSAMYLCASSLERGEQYFGPGTRLTVT.

This clone has just a few counts. This chain's CDR3 is CASSPGTVNEQFF. CDR3 nucleotides: TGTGCCAGCAGCCCCGGGACAGTGAATGAGCAGTTCTTC. The rearrangement links TRBV2 to TRBJ2-1, with 7 bases fitting TRBD1. CDR3 length: 13 amino acids. V gave up 6 bases and J gave up 7 bases; unmatched junction bases: 6. Germline V gives CDR1 SNHLY, CDR2 FYNNEI.

This chain links TRBV28 with TRBJ2-6; possibly TRBD2 for D (6 bases). Trimming took 2 bases from V and 0 from J, leaving 11 bases between them. The CDR3 runs 17 residues. Germline V gene data show CDR1 as MDHEN and CDR2 as SYDVKM. This CDR3 is CASSLSRRGSGANVLTF. CDR3 DNA: TGTGCCAGCAGTTTAAGTCGGCGGGGCTCTGGGGCCAACGTCCTGACTTTC. Supplemented by reference TRBV28 and TRBJ2-6, the full variable domain reads DVKVTQSSRYLVKRTGEKVFLECVQDMDHENMFWYRQDPGLGLRLIYFSYDVKMKEKGDIPEGYSVSREKKERFSLILESASTNQTSMYLCASSLSRRGSGANVLTFGAGSRLTVL.

This clone was seen a handful of times. The CDR3 here is CASRSWTSGAANEQFF. The CDR3 bases are TGTGCCAGCAGATCCTGGACTAGCGGGGCCGCCAATGAGCAGTTCTTC. V gene TRBV6-6 combines with J gene TRBJ2-1; 12 bases map to TRBD2. The CDR3 covers 16 residues. In germline, CDR1 is MNHNY, CDR2 SVGAGI (reference sequence). J lost 6 bases, V lost 6 bases, and 9 bases had no gene match.

The V and J genes are TRBV19 and TRBJ2-6; D possibly corresponds to TRBD1 (5 bases). V dropped 8 bases and J dropped 3 bases, with 20 bases sitting between them. There are 17 residues in the CDR3. Per germline, CDR1 LNHDA and CDR2 SQIVND (reference sequence). CDR3 region: CASLAGPRRGGANVLTF. In DNA form, the CDR3 reads TGTGCCAGTTTGGCAGGGCCGAGACGCGGTGGGGCCAACGTCCTGACTTTC.

In its sample, this clone was seen a few times. The chain employs TRBV28 and TRBJ2-6, with a weak D call TRBD2 (6 bases). The germline CDR1 and CDR2 sequences are MDHEN and SYDVKM. V was trimmed by 6 bases and J by 4 bases, leaving 13 bases between them. The CDR3 has 15 amino acids. CDR3 in DNA: TGTGCCAGCAGAACCGGGACTTGGGGGGCCAACGTCCTGACTTTC. The encoded protein is CASRTGTWGANVLTF. Full variable domain (outside the CDR3, taken from reference TRBV28 and TRBJ2-6): DVKVTQSSRYLVKRTGEKVFLECVQDMDHENMFWYRQDPGLGLRLIYFSYDVKMKEKGDIPEGYSVSREKKERFSLILESASTNQTSMYLCASRTGTWGANVLTFGAGSRLTVL.

J is TRBJ2-3 and V is TRBV7-9; D is uncertain. V gave up 8 bases and J gave up 6 bases, with 6 bases separating them. Germline V lookup: CDR1 SEHNR, CDR2 FQNEAQ (reference sequence). The CDR3 has 10 amino acids. The CDR3 protein is CASSSDTQYF. In DNA, the CDR3 is TGTGCCAGCTCTTCTGATACGCAGTATTTT.

This clone was seen only a few times. The rearrangement links TRBV6-5 to TRBJ2-7; TRBD1 is a possible D gene (6 bases). Germline-derived CDR1 and CDR2 are MNHEY and SVGAGI. Deletions cut 9 bases from V and 6 bases from J, with 18 bases between. The CDR3 has 13 amino acids. The CDR3 sequence: CASTTGLEGEQYF. The CDR3 DNA sequence: TGTGCCAGTACTACAGGGTTGGAAGGCGAGCAGTACTTC.

Turning to this clone: Other DNA sequences in this specimen translate into the identical CDR3. The gene calls are TRBV7-2 and TRBJ2-5; a weak D match, TRBD2 (7 bases). The germline V gene encodes CDR1 SGHTA and CDR2 FQGNSA. Between the trimmed V and J ends, which lost 5 bases and 2 bases, there was a span of 12 bases. This CDR3 has 14 amino acids. DNA for the CDR3: TGTGCCAGCAGCCCAGGGAGGGGGCAAGAGACCCAGTACTTC. This gives the protein CASSPGRGQETQYF.

This clone has more than one count but fewer than ten. The chain links TRBV5-1 to TRBJ2-7, with 11 bases matching TRBD2. This CDR3 has 14 amino acids. The junction had 3 bases not matched to a gene; V was cut back by 5 bases and J by 2 bases. Germline V gene lookup returns CDR1 SGHRS and CDR2 YFSETQ. The CDR3 DNA reads as TGCGCCAGCAGACAGACTAGCGGGACCTACGAGCAGTACTTC. Its protein product is CASRQTSGTYEQYF.

This clone was seen only a few times. The gene calls are TRBV5-4 and TRBJ1-2; TRBD1 agrees at 10 bases. From germline, CDR1 is SGHNT and CDR2 YYREEE (reference sequence). The trim removed 4 bases at V and 4 bases at J, leaving 7 bases unmatched. The CDR3 totals 15 residues. CDR3 bases: TGTGCCAGCAGCCACGGACAGGGGGAAGTCTATGGCTACACCTTC. It is translated as CASSHGQGEVYGYTF.

In this sample, this clone turned up a few times. V usage is TRBV11-2 and J usage is TRBJ2-3; no clear D. This CDR3 contains 13 residues. Germline V lookup: CDR1 SGHAT, CDR2 FQNNGV. V shed 3 bases and J shed 9 bases, with 13 bases lying between them. In nucleotides, the CDR3 is TGTGCCAGCAGCTTGTCCCAAGCGAGGACGCAGTATTTT. Translating it yields CASSLSQARTQYF.

This chain links TRBV19 with TRBJ2-7; D remains unclear. The CDR3 extends over 13 amino acids. The germline gives CDR1 LNHDA, CDR2 SQIVND (reference sequence). Trimming left V 4 bases short and J 4 bases short, with 11 bases between. CDR3 region: CASSTQLSYEQYF. The CDR3 bases are TGTGCCAGTAGTACACAGCTTTCGTACGAGCAGTACTTC.

This clone has just a few counts. Different DNA sequences within this sample yield the same CDR3. This chain links TRBV29-1 with TRBJ2-7; unclear D gene. V was cut by 1 base and J by 2 bases, with 6 bases left in between. In germline, CDR1 is SQVTM, CDR2 ANQGSEA. The CDR3 spans 12 residues. CDR3 sequence: CSVEGATYEQYF. The CDR3 nucleotides are TGCAGCGTTGAAGGGGCTACCTACGAGCAGTACTTC.

This clone was counted only a few times. The chain is built from TRBV4-1 and TRBJ1-1, with D unresolved. Germline CDR1 reads MGHRA; CDR2 reads YSYEKL. The CDR3 is made up of 14 amino acids. V lost 8 bases and J lost 2, with 15 bases in between. The DNA of the CDR3 is TGCGCCAGCCGAAAGGGAGAGGGAAACACTGAAGCTTTCTTT. It codes for CASRKGEGNTEAFF.

The gene calls are TRBV18 and TRBJ2-2; possible D gene TRBD2, 6 bases. The germline V gene encodes CDR1 KGHSH and CDR2 LQKENI. This CDR3 has 15 amino acids. V lost 0 bases and J lost 5, with 10 bases in between. CDR3 protein: CASSPPSGVTGELFF. CDR3 sequence (DNA): TGTGCCAGCTCACCACCGTCGGGAGTTACCGGGGAGCTGTTTTTT.

Here the CDR3 DNA reads TGCGCCAGCAGGACTGGACTAGCGGGGGCCTACGAGCAGTACTTC. Its translation: CASRTGLAGAYEQYF. This rearrangement joins TRBV5-1 to TRBJ2-7; 13 bases are a match to TRBD2. Germline-derived CDR1 and CDR2 are SGHRS and YFSETQ. CDR3 length: 15 amino acids. V was pared by 5 bases and J by 2 bases, with 4 bases of the junction left unmatched.